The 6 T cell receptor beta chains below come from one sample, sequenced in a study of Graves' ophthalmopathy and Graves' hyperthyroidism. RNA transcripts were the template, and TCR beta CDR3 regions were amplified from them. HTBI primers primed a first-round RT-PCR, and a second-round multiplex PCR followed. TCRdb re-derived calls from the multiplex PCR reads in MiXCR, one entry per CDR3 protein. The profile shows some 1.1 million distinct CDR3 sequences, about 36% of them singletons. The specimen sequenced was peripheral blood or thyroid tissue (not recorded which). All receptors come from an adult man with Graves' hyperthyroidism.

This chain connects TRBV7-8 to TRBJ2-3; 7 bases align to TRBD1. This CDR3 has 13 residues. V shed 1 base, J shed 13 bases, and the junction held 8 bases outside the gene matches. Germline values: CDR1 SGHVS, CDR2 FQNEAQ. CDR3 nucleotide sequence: TGTGCCAGCAGCTTAGAGGGGGCCGAGCTCAAGTATTTT. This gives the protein CASSLEGAELKYF.

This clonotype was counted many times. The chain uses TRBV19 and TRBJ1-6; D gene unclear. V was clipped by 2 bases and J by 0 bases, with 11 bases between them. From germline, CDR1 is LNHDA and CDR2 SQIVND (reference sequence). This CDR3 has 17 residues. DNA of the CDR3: TGTGCCAGTAGTATAACCCCCAGTTCCTCCTATAATTCACCCCTCCACTTT. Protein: CASSITPSSSYNSPLHF.

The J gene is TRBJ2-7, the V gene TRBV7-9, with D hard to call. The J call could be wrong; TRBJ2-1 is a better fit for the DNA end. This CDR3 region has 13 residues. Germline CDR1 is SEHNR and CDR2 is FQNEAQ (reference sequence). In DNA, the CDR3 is TGTGCCAGCACTCCTGCATCTAGTGATGAGCAGTTCTTC. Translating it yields CASTPASSDEQFF.

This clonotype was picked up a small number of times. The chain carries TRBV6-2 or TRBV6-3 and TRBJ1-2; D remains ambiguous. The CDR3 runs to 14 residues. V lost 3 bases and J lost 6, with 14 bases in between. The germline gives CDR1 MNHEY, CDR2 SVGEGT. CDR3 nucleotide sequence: TGTGCCAGCAGTTATAGTGGCTCGGGGAATGGCTACACCTTC. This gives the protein CASSYSGSGNGYTF.

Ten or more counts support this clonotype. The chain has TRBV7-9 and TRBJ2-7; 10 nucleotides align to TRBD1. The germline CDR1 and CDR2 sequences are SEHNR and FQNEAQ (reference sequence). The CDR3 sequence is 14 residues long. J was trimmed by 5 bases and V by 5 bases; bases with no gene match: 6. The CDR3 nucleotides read TGTGCCAGCAGCCCTCGGGACAGGGGTGACGAGCAGTACTTC. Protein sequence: CASSPRDRGDEQYF.

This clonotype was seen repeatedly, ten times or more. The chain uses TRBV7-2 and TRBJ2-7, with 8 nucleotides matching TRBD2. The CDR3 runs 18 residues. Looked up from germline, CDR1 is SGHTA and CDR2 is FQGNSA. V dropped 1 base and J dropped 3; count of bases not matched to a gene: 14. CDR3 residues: CASSLGASGRRLGYEQYF. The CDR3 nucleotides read TGTGCCAGCAGCTTAGGCGCGAGCGGGAGACGGCTCGGCTACGAGCAGTACTTC.